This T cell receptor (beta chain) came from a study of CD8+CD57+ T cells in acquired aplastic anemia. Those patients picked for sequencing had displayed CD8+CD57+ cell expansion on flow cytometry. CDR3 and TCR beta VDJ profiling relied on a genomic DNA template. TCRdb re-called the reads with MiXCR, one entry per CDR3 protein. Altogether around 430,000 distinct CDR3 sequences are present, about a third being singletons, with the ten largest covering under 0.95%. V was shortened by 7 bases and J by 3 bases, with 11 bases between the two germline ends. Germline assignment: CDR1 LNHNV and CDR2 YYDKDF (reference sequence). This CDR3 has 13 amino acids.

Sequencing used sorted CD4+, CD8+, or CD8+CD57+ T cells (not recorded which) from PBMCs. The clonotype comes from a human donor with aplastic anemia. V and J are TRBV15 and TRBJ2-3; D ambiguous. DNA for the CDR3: TGTGCCACCAAGTTGGCCAGGACAGATACGCAGTATTTT. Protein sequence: CATKLARTDTQYF. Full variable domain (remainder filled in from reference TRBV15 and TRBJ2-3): DAMVIQNPRYQVTQFGKPVTLSCSQTLNHNVMYWYQQKSSQAPKLLFHYYDKDFNNEADTPDNFQSRRPNTSFCFLDIRSPGLGDTAMYLCATKLARTDTQYFGPGTRLTVL.